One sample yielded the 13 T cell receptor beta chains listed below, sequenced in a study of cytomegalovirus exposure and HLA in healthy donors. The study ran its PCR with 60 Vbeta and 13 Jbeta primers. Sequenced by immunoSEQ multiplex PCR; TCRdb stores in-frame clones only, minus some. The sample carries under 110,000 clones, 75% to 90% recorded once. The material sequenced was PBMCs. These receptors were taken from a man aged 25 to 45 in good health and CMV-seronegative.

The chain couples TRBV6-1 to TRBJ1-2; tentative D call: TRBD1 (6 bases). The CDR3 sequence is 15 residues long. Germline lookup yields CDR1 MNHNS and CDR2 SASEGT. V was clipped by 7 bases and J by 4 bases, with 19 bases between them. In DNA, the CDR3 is TGTGCCAGCACCCCCGGGACACTCAGCTTCTATGGCTACACCTTC. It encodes CASTPGTLSFYGYTF.

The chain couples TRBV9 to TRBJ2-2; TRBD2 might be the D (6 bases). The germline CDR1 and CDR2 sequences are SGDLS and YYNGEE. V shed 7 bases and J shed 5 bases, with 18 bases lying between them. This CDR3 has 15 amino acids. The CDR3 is CASGGTAGETGELFF. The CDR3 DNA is TGTGCCAGCGGGGGGACCGCCGGGGAGACCGGGGAGCTGTTTTTT.

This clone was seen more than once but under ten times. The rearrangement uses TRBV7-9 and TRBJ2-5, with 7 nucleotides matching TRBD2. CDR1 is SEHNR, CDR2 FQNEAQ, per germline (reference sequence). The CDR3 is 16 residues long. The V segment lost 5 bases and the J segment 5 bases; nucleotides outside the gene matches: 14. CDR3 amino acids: CASSPRDAGAGETQYF. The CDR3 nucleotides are TGTGCCAGCAGCCCTCGAGATGCGGGAGCGGGGGAGACCCAGTACTTC.

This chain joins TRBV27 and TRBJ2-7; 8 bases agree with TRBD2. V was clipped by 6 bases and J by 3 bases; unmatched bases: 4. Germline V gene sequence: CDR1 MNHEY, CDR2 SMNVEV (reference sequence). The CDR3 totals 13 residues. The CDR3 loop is CASSSGLDYEQYF. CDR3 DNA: TGTGCCAGCAGCTCGGGACTAGACTACGAGCAGTACTTC.

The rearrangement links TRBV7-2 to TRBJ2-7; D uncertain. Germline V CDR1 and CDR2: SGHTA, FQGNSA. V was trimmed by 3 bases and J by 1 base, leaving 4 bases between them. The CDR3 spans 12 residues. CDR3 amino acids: CASSFPSYEQYF. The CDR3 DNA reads TGTGCCAGCAGCTTCCCTTCCTACGAGCAGTACTTC.

CDR3 loop: CASSLFAGDTGELFF. In DNA, the CDR3 is TGCGCCAGCAGCTTGTTTGCGGGAGACACCGGGGAGCTGTTTTTT. The chain couples TRBV5-1 to TRBJ2-2; 7 bases are a match to TRBD2. The CDR3 covers 15 residues. CDR1 is SGHRS, CDR2 YFSETQ, per germline. The junction had 3 bases not matched to a gene; V was cut back by 1 base and J by 3 bases. Together with reference TRBV5-1 and TRBJ2-2, the CDR3 gives the full variable domain: KAGVTQTPRYLIKTRGQQVTLSCSPISGHRSVSWYQQTPGQGLQFLFEYFSETQRNKGNFPGRFSGRQFSNSRSEMNVSTLELGDSALYLCASSLFAGDTGELFFGEGSRLTVL.

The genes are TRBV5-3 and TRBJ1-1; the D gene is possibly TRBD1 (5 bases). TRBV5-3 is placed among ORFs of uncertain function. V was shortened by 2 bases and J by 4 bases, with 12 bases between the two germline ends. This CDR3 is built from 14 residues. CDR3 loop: CARSFRGNGTEAFF. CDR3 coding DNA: TGTGCCAGAAGCTTTCGGGGGAATGGCACTGAAGCTTTCTTT.

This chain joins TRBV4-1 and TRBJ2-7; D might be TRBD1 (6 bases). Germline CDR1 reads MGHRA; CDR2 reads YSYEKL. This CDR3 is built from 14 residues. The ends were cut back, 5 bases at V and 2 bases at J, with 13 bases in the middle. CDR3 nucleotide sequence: TGCGCCAGCAGCTACCGGGACACAACCTACGAGCAGTACTTC. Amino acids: CASSYRDTTYEQYF.

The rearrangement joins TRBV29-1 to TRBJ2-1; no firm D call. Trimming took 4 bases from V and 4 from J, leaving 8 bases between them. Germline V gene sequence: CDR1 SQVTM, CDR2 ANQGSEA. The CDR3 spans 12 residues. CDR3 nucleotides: TGCAGCGTTGCGCGGAGATACAATGAGCAGTTCTTC. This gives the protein CSVARRYNEQFF.

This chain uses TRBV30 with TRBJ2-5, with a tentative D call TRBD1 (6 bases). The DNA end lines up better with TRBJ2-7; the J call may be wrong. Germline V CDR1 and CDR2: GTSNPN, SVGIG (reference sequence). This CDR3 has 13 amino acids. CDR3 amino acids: CSPLTGASYEQYF. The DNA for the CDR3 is TGTTCCCCTTTGACAGGTGCCTCCTACGAGCAGTACTTC.

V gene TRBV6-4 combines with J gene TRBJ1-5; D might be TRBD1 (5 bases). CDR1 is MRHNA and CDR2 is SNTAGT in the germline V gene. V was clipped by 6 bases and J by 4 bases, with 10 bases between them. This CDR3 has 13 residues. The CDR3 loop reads CASSETANQPQHF. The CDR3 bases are TGTGCCAGCAGCGAGACAGCAAATCAGCCCCAGCATTTT.

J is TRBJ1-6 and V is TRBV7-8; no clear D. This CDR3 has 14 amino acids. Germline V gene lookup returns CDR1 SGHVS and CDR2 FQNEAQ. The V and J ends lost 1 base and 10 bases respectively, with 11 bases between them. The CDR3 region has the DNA TGTGCCAGCAGCTTAGAGGGAGAGGGATCACCCCTCCACTTT. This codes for CASSLEGEGSPLHF. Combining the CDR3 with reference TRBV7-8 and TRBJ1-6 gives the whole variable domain GAGVSQSPRYKVAKRGQDVALRCDPISGHVSLFWYQQALGQGPEFLTYFQNEAQLDKSGLPSDRFFAERPEGSVSTLKIQRTQQEDSAVYLCASSLEGEGSPLHFGNGTRLTVT.

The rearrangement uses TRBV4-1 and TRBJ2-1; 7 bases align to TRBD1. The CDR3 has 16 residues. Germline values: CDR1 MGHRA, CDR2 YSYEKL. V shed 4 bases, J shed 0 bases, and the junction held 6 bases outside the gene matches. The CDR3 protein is CASSPLRDSSYNEQFF. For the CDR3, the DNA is TGCGCCAGCAGCCCCCTGAGGGACAGCTCCTACAATGAGCAGTTCTTC.